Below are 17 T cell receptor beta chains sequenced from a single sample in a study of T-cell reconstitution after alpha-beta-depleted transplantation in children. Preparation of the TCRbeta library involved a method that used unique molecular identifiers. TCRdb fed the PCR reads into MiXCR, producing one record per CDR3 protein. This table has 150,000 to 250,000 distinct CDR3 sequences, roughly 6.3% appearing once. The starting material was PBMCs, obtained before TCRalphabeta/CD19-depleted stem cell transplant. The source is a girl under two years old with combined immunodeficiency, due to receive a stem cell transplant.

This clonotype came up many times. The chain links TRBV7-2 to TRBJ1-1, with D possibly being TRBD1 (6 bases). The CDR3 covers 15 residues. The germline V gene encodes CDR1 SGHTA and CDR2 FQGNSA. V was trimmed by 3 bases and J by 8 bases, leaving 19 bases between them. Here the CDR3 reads CASSFRGRSPIEAFF. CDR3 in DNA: TGTGCCAGCAGCTTCCGGGGGCGATCACCCATCGAAGCTTTCTTT.

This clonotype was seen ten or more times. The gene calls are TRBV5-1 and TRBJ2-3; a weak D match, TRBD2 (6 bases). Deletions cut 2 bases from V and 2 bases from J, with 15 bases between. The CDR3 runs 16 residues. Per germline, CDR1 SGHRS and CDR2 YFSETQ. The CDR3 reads CASSFLSGSFTDTQYF. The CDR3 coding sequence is TGCGCCAGCAGCTTCCTAAGCGGGTCCTTCACAGATACGCAGTATTTT.

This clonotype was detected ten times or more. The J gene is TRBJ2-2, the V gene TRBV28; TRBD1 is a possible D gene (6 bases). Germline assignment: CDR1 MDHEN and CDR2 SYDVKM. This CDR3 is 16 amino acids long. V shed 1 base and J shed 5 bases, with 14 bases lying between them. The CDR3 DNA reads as TGTGCCAGCAGTTTATTTCCGGGACAAACTACCGGGGAGCTGTTTTTT. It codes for CASSLFPGQTTGELFF.

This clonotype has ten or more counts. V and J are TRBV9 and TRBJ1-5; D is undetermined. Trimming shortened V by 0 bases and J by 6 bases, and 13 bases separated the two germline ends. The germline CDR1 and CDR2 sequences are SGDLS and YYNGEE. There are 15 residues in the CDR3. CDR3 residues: CASSVDSHVGQPQHF. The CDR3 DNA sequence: TGTGCCAGCAGCGTAGACAGCCACGTAGGTCAGCCCCAGCATTTT.

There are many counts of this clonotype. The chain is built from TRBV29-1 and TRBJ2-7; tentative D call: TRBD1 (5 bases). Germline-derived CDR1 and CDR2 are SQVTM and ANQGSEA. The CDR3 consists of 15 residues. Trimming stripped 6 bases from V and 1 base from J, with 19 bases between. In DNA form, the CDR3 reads TGCAGCGTCCTCCCGGCCAGGGTCGGATCCTACGAGCAGTACTTC. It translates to CSVLPARVGSYEQYF.

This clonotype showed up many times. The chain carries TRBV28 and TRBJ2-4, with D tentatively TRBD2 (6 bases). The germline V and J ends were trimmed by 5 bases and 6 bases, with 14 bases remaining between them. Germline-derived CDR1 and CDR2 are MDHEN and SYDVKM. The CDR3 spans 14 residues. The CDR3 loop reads CASSPPWDSNIQYF. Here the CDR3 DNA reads TGTGCCAGCAGTCCCCCCTGGGACTCAAACATTCAGTACTTC.

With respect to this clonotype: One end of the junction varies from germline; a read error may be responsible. The CDR3 DNA follows: TGCGCCAGCAGCTTGTGGGGGACTACCGACAATGAGCTGTTCTTC. Translated: CASSLWGTTDNELFF. This rearrangement joins TRBV5-1 to TRBJ2-1, with TRBD2 matching 7 bases. Germline V gives CDR1 SGHRS, CDR2 YFSETQ. This CDR3 spans 15 amino acids.

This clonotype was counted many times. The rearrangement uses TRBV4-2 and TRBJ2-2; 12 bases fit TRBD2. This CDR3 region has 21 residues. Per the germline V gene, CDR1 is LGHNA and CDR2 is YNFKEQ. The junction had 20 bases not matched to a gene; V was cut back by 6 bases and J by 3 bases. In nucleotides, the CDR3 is TGTGCCAGCAGTTCACACCGGGACAACTTAGGACTAGCGGGATACACCGGGGAGCTGTTTTTT. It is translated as CASSSHRDNLGLAGYTGELFF.

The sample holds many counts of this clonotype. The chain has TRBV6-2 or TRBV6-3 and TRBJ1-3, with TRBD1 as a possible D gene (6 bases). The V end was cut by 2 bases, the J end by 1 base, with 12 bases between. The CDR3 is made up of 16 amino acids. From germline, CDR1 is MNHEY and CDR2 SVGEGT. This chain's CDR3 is CASSYPRGLSGNTIYF. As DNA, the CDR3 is TGTGCCAGCAGTTACCCGCGGGGGCTTTCTGGAAACACCATATATTTT.

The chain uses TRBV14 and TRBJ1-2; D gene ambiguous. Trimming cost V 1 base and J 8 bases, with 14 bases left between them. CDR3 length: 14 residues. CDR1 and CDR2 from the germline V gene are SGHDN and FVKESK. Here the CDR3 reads CASSQVGGYVGYTF. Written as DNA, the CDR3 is TGTGCCAGCAGCCAAGTGGGAGGTTACGTAGGCTACACCTTC.

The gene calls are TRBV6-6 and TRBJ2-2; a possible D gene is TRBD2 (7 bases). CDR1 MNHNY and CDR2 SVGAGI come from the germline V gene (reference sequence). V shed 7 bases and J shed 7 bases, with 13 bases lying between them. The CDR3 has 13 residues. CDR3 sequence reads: CASIGGVNGELFF. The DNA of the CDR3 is TGTGCCAGCATAGGGGGGGTTAACGGGGAGCTGTTTTTT.

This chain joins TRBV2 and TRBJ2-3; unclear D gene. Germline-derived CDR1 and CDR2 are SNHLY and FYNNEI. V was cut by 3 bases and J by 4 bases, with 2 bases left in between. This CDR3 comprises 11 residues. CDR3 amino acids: CASSDADTQYF. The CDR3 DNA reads TGTGCCAGCAGTGACGCAGATACGCAGTATTTT.

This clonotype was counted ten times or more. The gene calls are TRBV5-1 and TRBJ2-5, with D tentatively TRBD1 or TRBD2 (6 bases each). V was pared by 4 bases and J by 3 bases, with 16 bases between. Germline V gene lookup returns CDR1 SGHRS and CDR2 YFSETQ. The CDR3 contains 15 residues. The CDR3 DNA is TGCGCCAGCAGCGGGGGGCCTCGCTCCGAAGAGACCCAGTACTTC. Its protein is CASSGGPRSEETQYF.

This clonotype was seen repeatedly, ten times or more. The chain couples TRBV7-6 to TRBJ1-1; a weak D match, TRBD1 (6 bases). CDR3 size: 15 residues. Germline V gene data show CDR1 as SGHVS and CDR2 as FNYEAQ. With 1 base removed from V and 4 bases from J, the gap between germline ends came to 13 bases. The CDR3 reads CASSLVGEGGTEAFF. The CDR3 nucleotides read TGTGCCAGCAGCTTAGTTGGGGAAGGGGGCACTGAAGCTTTCTTT.

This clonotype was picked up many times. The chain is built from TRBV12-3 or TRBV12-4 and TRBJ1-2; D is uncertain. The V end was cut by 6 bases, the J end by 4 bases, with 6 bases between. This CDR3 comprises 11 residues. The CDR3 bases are TGTGCCAGCAGCGATACCTATGGCTACACCTTC. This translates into CASSDTYGYTF.

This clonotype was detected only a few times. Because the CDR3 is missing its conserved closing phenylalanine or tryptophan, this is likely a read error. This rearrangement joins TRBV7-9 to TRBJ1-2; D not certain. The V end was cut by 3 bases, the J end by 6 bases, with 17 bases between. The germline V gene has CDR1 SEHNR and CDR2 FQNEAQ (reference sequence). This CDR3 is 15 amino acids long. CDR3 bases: TGTGCCAGCAGCTTTGAGGCCGTCCGGCGGGATGGCTACACCTAC. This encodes CASSFEAVRRDGYTY.

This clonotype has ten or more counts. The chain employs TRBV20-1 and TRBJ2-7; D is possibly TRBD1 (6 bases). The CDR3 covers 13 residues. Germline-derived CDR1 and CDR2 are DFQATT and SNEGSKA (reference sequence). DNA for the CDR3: TGCGCCGCTAGAGATACAGGGTTCTACGAGCAGTACTTC. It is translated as CAARDTGFYEQYF.